This passage covers 31 T cell receptor beta chains from one sample sequenced in a study of T cell responses to AZD1222 COVID-19 vaccine. The repertoire was sequenced with immunoSEQ multiplex PCR; TCRdb's copy has only in-frame clones and lacks some. Among over 85,000 clones listed, about 86% were seen once. This specimen was peripheral blood, taken on day 0 of AZD1222 vaccination. These TCRs come from an adult in good health.

The chain employs TRBV6-2 or TRBV6-3 and TRBJ2-4; 11 bases are a match to TRBD2. J was trimmed by 6 bases and V by 4 bases; bases with no gene match: 5. CDR1 is MNHEY and CDR2 is SVGEGT in the germline V gene. This CDR3 region has 15 residues. CDR3 DNA sequence: TGTGCCAGCAGTTTTAGCGGGGGGGCCGGAAACATTCAGTACTTC. Translated, it gives CASSFSGGAGNIQYF.

The rearrangement links TRBV21-1 to TRBJ1-1; no check of the table's D call, TRBD1, against the DNA was made. TRBV21-1 is designated a pseudogene. The CDR3 sequence is 15 residues long. The CDR3 DNA reads TGTGCCAGCAGCCTCAGACAGGGGATGAACACTGAAGCTTTCTTT. Its protein is CASSLRQGMNTEAFF.

The rearrangement uses TRBV2 and TRBJ2-7; TRBD2 is a possible D gene (5 bases). There are 13 residues in the CDR3. Germline loops: CDR1 SNHLY, CDR2 FYNNEI. V was pared by 8 bases and J by 1 base, with 12 bases between. The CDR3 sequence: CASEGGGSYEQYF. CDR3 DNA sequence: TGTGCCAGCGAGGGTGGCGGGTCCTACGAGCAGTACTTC.

The V call is TRBV29-1, the J call TRBJ2-1; 8 bases agree with TRBD2. Germline-derived CDR1 and CDR2 are SQVTM and ANQGSEA. V shed 4 bases, J shed 8 bases, and the junction held 10 bases outside the gene matches. The CDR3 contains 14 residues. In DNA, the CDR3 is TGCAGCGTTGGGCGGGGGAGCGGGGGCTATGAGCAGTTCTTC. Amino acids: CSVGRGSGGYEQFF.

The chain's CDR3 is CASSTGQGLEKLFF. The CDR3 region has the DNA TGTGCCAGCTCAACGGGACAGGGGCTTGAAAAACTGTTTTTT. The chain uses TRBV18 and TRBJ1-4; 10 bases fit TRBD1. Trimming at V came to 5 bases and at J to 7 bases, leaving 4 bases not matched to a gene. Germline-derived CDR1 and CDR2 are KGHSH and LQKENI. CDR3 length: 14 amino acids.

V and J are TRBV7-3 and TRBJ2-1; no definite D call. The CDR3 sequence is 15 residues long. The germline V gene has CDR1 SGHTA and CDR2 FQGTGA. The ends were cut back, 1 base at V and 8 bases at J, with 15 bases in the middle. For the CDR3, the DNA is TGTGCCAGCAGCTTAATGAATTCAGCTGTGGATGAGCAGTTCTTC. Translation: CASSLMNSAVDEQFF.

V and J are TRBV19 and TRBJ2-4; D gene unclear. The germline CDR1 and CDR2 sequences are LNHDA and SQIVND (reference sequence). The CDR3 is made up of 16 amino acids. Trimming cost V 5 bases and J 0 bases, with 14 bases left between them. This chain's CDR3 is CASSSGQWLAKNIQYF. In nucleotides, the CDR3 is TGTGCCAGTAGTTCTGGGCAGTGGTTAGCCAAAAACATTCAGTACTTC.

This sequence joins TRBV5-1 and TRBJ1-6; 7 nucleotides agree with TRBD1. Germline V gives CDR1 SGHRS, CDR2 YFSETQ. The CDR3 runs 15 residues. After removal of 0 bases from V and 7 bases from J, the junction contained 4 bases not matched to a gene. This CDR3 is CASSLEGQRNSPLHF. Written as DNA, the CDR3 is TGCGCCAGCAGCTTGGAGGGACAGAGAAATTCACCCCTCCACTTT.

CDR3 amino acids: CASSADRGQDYGYTF. Written as DNA, the CDR3 is TGTGCCAGCAGTGCGGACAGGGGGCAGGACTATGGCTACACCTTC. The chain joins TRBV2 to TRBJ1-2, with 11 bases that match TRBD1. Germline V gene sequence: CDR1 SNHLY, CDR2 FYNNEI. The CDR3 has 15 amino acids. V trimming: 4 bases; J trimming: 3 bases; junction bases outside the gene matches: 4. Supplemented by reference TRBV2 and TRBJ1-2, the full variable domain reads EPEVTQTPSHQVTQMGQEVILRCVPISNHLYFYWYRQILGQKVEFLVSFYNNEISEKSEIFDDQFSVERPDGSNFTLKIRSTKLEDSAMYFCASSADRGQDYGYTFGSGTRLTVV.

The CDR3 loop is CASSQGRSQPQHF. CDR3 bases: TGTGCCAGCAGCCAAGGTCGAAGTCAGCCCCAGCATTTT. This sequence joins TRBV3-1 (or the pseudogene TRBV3-2) and TRBJ1-5; D is unclear. V was shortened by 1 base and J by 6 bases, with 7 bases between the two germline ends. Germline CDR1 and CDR2: LGHDT and YNNKEL (reference sequence). CDR3 length: 13 residues.

In DNA, the CDR3 is TGTGCCAGCAGTTACTCGGTAGAGAACACCGGGGAGCTGTTTTTT. As protein: CASSYSVENTGELFF. The rearrangement uses TRBV6-7 and TRBJ2-2; D unresolved. TRBV6-7 is an open reading frame whose function is uncertain. The ends were cut back, 0 bases at V and 1 base at J, with 6 bases in the middle. The CDR3 totals 15 residues.

The chain employs TRBV21-1 and TRBJ2-7. TRBV21-1 is a recognized pseudogene. The CDR3 runs 14 residues. The CDR3 loop is CASSPRPSSYEQYF. The CDR3 region has the DNA TGTGCCAGCAGCCCTCGGCCCAGCTCCTACGAGCAGTACTTC.

The chain joins TRBV5-6 to TRBJ1-1, with 7 bases fitting TRBD1. CDR3 size: 13 residues. CDR1 is SGHDT, CDR2 YYEEEE, per germline. V was pared by 4 bases and J by 3 bases, with 3 bases of the junction left unmatched. The CDR3 spells CASSRQGYTEAFF. As DNA, the CDR3 is TGTGCCAGCAGCCGACAGGGCTACACTGAAGCTTTCTTT.

J is TRBJ2-7 and V is TRBV28, with 7 bases matching TRBD1. Germline V gives CDR1 MDHEN, CDR2 SYDVKM. The CDR3 is 13 residues long. V gave up 5 bases and J gave up 7 bases; unmatched junction bases: 8. Here the CDR3 DNA reads TGTGCCAGCAGTCCGGACAGGCCCTGGGAGCAGTACTTC. It encodes CASSPDRPWEQYF.

The V call is TRBV5-4, the J call TRBJ1-5, with D unresolved. The germline V and J ends were trimmed by 0 bases and 1 base, with 8 bases remaining between them. From germline, CDR1 is SGHNT and CDR2 YYREEE (reference sequence). This CDR3 comprises 15 residues. In DNA form, the CDR3 reads TGTGCCAGCAGCTTGGAGGCAGTCAGCAATCAGCCCCAGCATTTT. Amino acids: CASSLEAVSNQPQHF.

The rearrangement joins TRBV28 to TRBJ1-3; no clear D gene. The CDR3 length is 15 residues. The V gene lost 6 bases and the J gene lost 0 bases, with 12 bases spanning the gap. The germline V gene has CDR1 MDHEN and CDR2 SYDVKM. The CDR3 sequence: CASRTGVPSGNTIYF. In nucleotides, the CDR3 is TGTGCCAGCAGGACTGGAGTGCCCTCTGGAAACACCATATATTTT.

The chain links TRBV28 to TRBJ2-4; 9 bases agree with TRBD1. Germline V CDR1 and CDR2: MDHEN, SYDVKM. This CDR3 contains 18 residues. J gave up 0 bases and V 7 bases, and 13 bases lay outside the gene matches. The CDR3 protein is CASKGQGPPSLAKNIQYF. The CDR3 region has the DNA TGTGCCAGCAAGGGACAGGGACCTCCATCCTTAGCCAAAAACATTCAGTACTTC. Full variable domain (outside the CDR3, taken from reference TRBV28 and TRBJ2-4): DVKVTQSSRYLVKRTGEKVFLECVQDMDHENMFWYRQDPGLGLRLIYFSYDVKMKEKGDIPEGYSVSREKKERFSLILESASTNQTSMYLCASKGQGPPSLAKNIQYFGAGTRLSVL.

The chain uses TRBV6-2 or TRBV6-3 and TRBJ2-7, with 11 bases aligning to TRBD1. The CDR3 contains 16 residues. J gave up 0 bases and V 4 bases, and 5 bases lay outside the gene matches. Germline CDR1 is MNHEY and CDR2 is SVGEGT. The CDR3 coding sequence is TGTGCCAGCAGTTTAACCGGGACAGGGGGCTCCTACGAGCAGTACTTC. As protein: CASSLTGTGGSYEQYF.

The CDR3 region has the DNA TGTGCCAGCAGAGGGCAGGCCAATCAGCCCCAGCATTTT. Translated: CASRGQANQPQHF. V and J are TRBV2 and TRBJ1-5; D is undetermined. The CDR3 consists of 13 residues. Germline CDR1 reads SNHLY; CDR2 reads FYNNEI. V was trimmed by 6 bases and J by 3 bases, leaving 9 bases between them.

CDR3 loop: CAWSRRSGGRGQYF. The CDR3 DNA is TGTGCCTGGAGTCGGCGTAGTGGGGGGCGGGGTCAGTACTTC. The chain combines TRBV30 with TRBJ2-4; TRBD1 or TRBD2 may be the D gene (6 bases each). V dropped 2 bases and J dropped 12 bases, with 20 bases sitting between them. The CDR3 sequence is 14 residues long. Per the germline V gene, CDR1 is GTSNPN and CDR2 is SVGIG (reference sequence).

V gene TRBV25-1 combines with J gene TRBJ1-5, with 8 bases identical to TRBD1. The length of the CDR3 is 16 residues. Germline CDR1 and CDR2: MGHDK and SYGVNS. J lost 5 bases, V lost 3 bases, and 9 bases had no gene match. CDR3 region: CASSDWRTGKDQPQHF. In nucleotides, the CDR3 is TGTGCCAGCAGTGATTGGCGGACAGGGAAGGATCAGCCCCAGCATTTT.

The chain couples TRBV7-2 to TRBJ2-7; 14 nucleotides line up with TRBD2. The ends lost 5 bases at V and 3 bases at J; junction bases unmatched: 3. The CDR3 is 15 amino acids. Germline V CDR1 and CDR2: SGHTA, FQGNSA. The CDR3 protein is CASSHGLAGGYEQYF. CDR3 nucleotide sequence: TGTGCCAGCAGCCACGGACTAGCGGGGGGCTACGAGCAGTACTTC.

J is TRBJ1-1 and V is TRBV5-1; D not resolved. V was pared by 1 base and J by 1 base, with 8 bases between. The CDR3 is 14 residues long. Germline loops: CDR1 SGHRS, CDR2 YFSETQ. CDR3: CASSLFDPNTEAFF. DNA of the CDR3: TGCGCCAGCAGCTTGTTTGACCCGAACACTGAAGCTTTCTTT.

The rearrangement joins TRBV28 to TRBJ2-5, with unresolved D. Per the germline V gene, CDR1 is MDHEN and CDR2 is SYDVKM. CDR3 size: 12 residues. V was trimmed by 5 bases and J by 5 bases, leaving 9 bases between them. The chain's CDR3 is CASSAERETQYF. The CDR3 DNA reads TGTGCCAGCAGTGCTGAGAGGGAGACCCAGTACTTC.

The chain employs TRBV6-2 or TRBV6-3 and TRBJ2-2; D remains unclear. Trimming cost V 2 bases and J 0 bases, with 13 bases left between them. This CDR3 is 17 amino acids long. Germline loops: CDR1 MNHEY, CDR2 SVGEGT. CDR3 loop: CASSYDRDLANTGELFF. The CDR3 DNA reads as TGTGCCAGCAGTTACGACCGCGACCTAGCGAACACCGGGGAGCTGTTTTTT.

The V call is TRBV27, the J call TRBJ1-6; tentative D call: TRBD1 (5 bases). Germline V gene lookup returns CDR1 MNHEY and CDR2 SMNVEV (reference sequence). Trimming cost V 3 bases and J 4 bases, with 7 bases left between them. The CDR3 spans 14 residues. The DNA of the CDR3 is TGTGCCAGCAGTTTGGGGCAGTATAATTCACCCCTCCACTTT. Translated: CASSLGQYNSPLHF.

The rearrangement joins TRBV29-1 to TRBJ1-1; D is perhaps TRBD1 (5 bases). CDR3 length equals 11 residues. In germline, CDR1 is SQVTM, CDR2 ANQGSEA. V lost 7 bases and J lost 7, with 13 bases in between. The CDR3 loop is CSAEGRLEAFF. Written as DNA, the CDR3 is TGCAGCGCTGAGGGACGGCTTGAAGCTTTCTTT.

This chain connects TRBV6-5 to TRBJ1-1, with D uncertain. Trimming removed 2 bases from V and 8 bases from J, with 6 bases in between. In germline, CDR1 is MNHEY, CDR2 SVGAGI. CDR3 size: 11 residues. The CDR3 nucleotides are TGTGCCAGCAGTTACGTGGGCGAAGCTTTCTTT. Amino acids: CASSYVGEAFF.

This chain connects TRBV7-2 to TRBJ2-1, with 8 bases matching TRBD2. The CDR3 loop spans 15 amino acids. J was trimmed by 6 bases and V by 1 base; bases with no gene match: 5. In germline, CDR1 is SGHTA, CDR2 FQGNSA. The CDR3 DNA reads TGTGCCAGCAGCTTAGGCTCGGGGGGGCCCAATGAGCAGTTCTTC. This codes for CASSLGSGGPNEQFF. Combining the CDR3 with reference TRBV7-2 and TRBJ2-1 gives the whole variable domain GAGVSQSPSNKVTEKGKDVELRCDPISGHTALYWYRQSLGQGLEFLIYFQGNSAPDKSGLPSDRFSAERTGGSVSTLTIQRTQQEDSAVYLCASSLGSGGPNEQFFGPGTRLTVL.

The rearrangement joins TRBV27 to TRBJ2-7; 9 positions agree with TRBD1. The CDR3 runs 13 residues. From germline, CDR1 is MNHEY and CDR2 SMNVEV (reference sequence). V shed 4 bases, J shed 6 bases, and the junction held 4 bases outside the gene matches. The CDR3 is CASSWGTGSEQYF. CDR3 DNA sequence: TGTGCCAGCAGTTGGGGGACAGGGAGCGAGCAGTACTTC.

The J gene is TRBJ1-5, the V gene TRBV18, with a possible D match to TRBD1 (6 bases). The CDR3 runs to 13 residues. Germline-derived CDR1 and CDR2 are KGHSH and LQKENI. V was clipped by 2 bases and J by 6 bases, with 8 bases between them. This CDR3 is CASSPGGGQPQHF. CDR3 sequence (DNA): TGTGCCAGCTCACCAGGGGGCGGTCAGCCCCAGCATTTT.